This TCR beta chain was sequenced for a study of cytomegalovirus exposure and HLA in healthy donors. Study findings and constraints: Some V segments (TRBV6-2 and TRBV6-3 among them) were excluded as indistinguishable. A later analysis, which compared TCR beta chains of equal frequency, found the HLA-associated ones more clonally expanded. According to an earlier analysis, most TCR beta V segments yielded productive rearrangements about 87% or about 30% of the time.

V gave up 3 bases and J gave up 4 bases; unmatched junction bases: 10. Germline loops: CDR1 SGHDN, CDR2 FVKESK. The CDR3 runs to 16 residues. Note on this clone: As yet, its antigen is unknown.

60 Vbeta and 13 Jbeta primers were used in PCR. Profiling relied on immunoSEQ multiplex PCR, and the TCRdb table lists in-frame clones only, not all of them. This sample's table has some 41,000 clones. The rearrangement joins TRBV14 to TRBJ2-7; TRBD2 agrees at 9 bases. This clonotype originated in a man aged 25-40 years in good health and CMV-seronegative. The sample comprised PBMCs. The DNA of the CDR3 is TGTGCCAGCAGCCAGTGTAGCGGGAGTCGCGATTACGAGCAGTACTTC. It yields the protein CASSQCSGSRDYEQYF.